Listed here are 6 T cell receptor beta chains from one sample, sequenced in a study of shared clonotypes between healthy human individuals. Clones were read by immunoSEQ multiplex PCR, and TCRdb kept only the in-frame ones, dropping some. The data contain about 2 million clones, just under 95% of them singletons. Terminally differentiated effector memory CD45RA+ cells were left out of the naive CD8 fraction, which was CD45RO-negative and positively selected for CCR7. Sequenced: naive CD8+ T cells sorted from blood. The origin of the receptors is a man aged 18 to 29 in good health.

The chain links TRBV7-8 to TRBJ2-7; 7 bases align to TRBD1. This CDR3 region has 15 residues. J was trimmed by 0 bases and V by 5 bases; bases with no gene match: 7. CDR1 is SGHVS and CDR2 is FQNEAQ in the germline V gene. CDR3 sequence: CASSPRWDSSYEQYF. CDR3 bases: TGTGCCAGCAGCCCGAGATGGGACAGCTCCTACGAGCAGTACTTC. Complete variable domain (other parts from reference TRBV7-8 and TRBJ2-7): GAGVSQSPRYKVAKRGQDVALRCDPISGHVSLFWYQQALGQGPEFLTYFQNEAQLDKSGLPSDRFFAERPEGSVSTLKIQRTQQEDSAVYLCASSPRWDSSYEQYFGPGTRLTVT.

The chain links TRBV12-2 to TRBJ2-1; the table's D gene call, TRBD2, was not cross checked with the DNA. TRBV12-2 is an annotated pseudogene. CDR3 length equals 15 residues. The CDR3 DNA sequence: TGTGCAAGTCGCTTAGTACGATCCGGGGGAAATTTTGGGTTCTTC. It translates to CASRLVRSGGNFGFF.

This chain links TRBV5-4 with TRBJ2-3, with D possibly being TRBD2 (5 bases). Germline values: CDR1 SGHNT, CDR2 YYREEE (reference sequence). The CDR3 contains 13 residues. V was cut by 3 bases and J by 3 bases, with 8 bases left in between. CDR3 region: CASSSPGTDTQYF. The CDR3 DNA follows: TGTGCCAGCAGCTCGCCGGGAACAGATACGCAGTATTTT.

The CDR3 spells CASSLMTGGAGGYTF. The CDR3 DNA is TGTGCCAGCAGTCTAATGACAGGGGGCGCGGGCGGCTACACCTTC. This chain uses TRBV27 with TRBJ1-2; 10 positions match TRBD1. The CDR3 loop spans 15 amino acids. CDR1 is MNHEY, CDR2 SMNVEV, per germline (reference sequence). V trimming: 5 bases; J trimming: 8 bases; junction bases outside the gene matches: 11.

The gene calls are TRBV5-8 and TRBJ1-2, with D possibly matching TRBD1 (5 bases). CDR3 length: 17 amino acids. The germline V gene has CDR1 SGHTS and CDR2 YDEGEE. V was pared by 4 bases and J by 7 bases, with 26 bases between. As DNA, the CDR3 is TGTGCCAGCAGCCTGGGGGACCGGGACTTAGAGTATGGTGGCTACACCTTC. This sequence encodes CASSLGDRDLEYGGYTF.

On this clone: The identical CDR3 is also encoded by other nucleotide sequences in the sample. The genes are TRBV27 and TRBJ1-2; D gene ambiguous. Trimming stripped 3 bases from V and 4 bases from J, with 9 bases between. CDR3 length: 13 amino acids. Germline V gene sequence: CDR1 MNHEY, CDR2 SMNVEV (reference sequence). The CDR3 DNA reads TGTGCCAGCAGTTTTGCAGAAGGCTATGGCTACACCTTC. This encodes CASSFAEGYGYTF.